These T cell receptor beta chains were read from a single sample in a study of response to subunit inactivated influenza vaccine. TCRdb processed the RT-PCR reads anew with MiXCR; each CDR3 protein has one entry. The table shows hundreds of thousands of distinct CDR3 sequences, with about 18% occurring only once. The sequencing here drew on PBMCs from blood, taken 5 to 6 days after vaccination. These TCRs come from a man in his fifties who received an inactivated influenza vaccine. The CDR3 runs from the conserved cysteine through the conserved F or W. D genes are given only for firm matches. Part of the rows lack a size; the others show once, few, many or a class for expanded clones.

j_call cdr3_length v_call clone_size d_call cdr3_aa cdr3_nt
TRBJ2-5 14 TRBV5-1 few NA CASSSTGGKETQYF TGCGCCAGCAGCTCGACCGGGGGTAAGGAGACCCAGTACTTC
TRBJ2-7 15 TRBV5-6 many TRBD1 CASSSTGGLPYEQYF TGTGCCAGCAGCTCAACAGGGGGCCTCCCCTACGAGCAGTACTTC
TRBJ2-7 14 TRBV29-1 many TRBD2 CSVRLAGVPYEQYF TGCAGCGTAAGGTTAGCGGGAGTCCCCTACGAGCAGTACTTC
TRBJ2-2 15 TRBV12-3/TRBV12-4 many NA CASSLMVQYTGELFF TGTGCCAGCAGTTTAATGGTACAGTACACCGGGGAGCTGTTTTTT
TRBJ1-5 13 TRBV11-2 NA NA CASSLDSRQPQHF TGTGCCAGCAGCTTGGACAGCCGCCAGCCCCAGCATTTT
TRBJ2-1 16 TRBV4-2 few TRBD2 CASSPTGTNVWNEQFF TGTGCCAGCAGCCCTACCGGGACTAATGTTTGGAATGAGCAGTTCTTC
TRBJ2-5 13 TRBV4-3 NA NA CASSSGPAETQYF TGCGCCAGCAGCTCGGGACCGGCGGAGACCCAGTACTTC
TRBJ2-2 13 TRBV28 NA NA CASRARTTGELFF TGTGCCAGCAGGGCCCGTACCACCGGGGAGCTGTTTTTT
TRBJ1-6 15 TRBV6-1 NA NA CASKTGTPYNSPLHF TGTGCCAGTAAGACAGGAACTCCATATAATTCACCCCTCCACTTT
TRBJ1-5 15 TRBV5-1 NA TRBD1 CASSLNAGGDQPQHF TGCGCCAGCAGCTTGAACGCAGGGGGGGATCAGCCCCAGCATTTT
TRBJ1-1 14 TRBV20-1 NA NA CSAKPGGVRTEAFF TGCAGTGCCAAACCCGGGGGGGTACGGACTGAAGCTTTCTTT
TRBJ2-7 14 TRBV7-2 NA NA CASSQGRRVGEQYF TGTGCCAGCAGCCAGGGGCGTAGGGTCGGCGAGCAGTACTTC
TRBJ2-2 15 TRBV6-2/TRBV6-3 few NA CASKGPKTEITELFF TGTGCCAGCAAGGGGCCTAAGACAGAGATAACCGAGCTGTTTTTT
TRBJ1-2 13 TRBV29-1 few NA CSVVPPSGRGYTF TGCAGCGTTGTGCCCCCGTCCGGGAGAGGCTACACCTTC
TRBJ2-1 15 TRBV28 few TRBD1 CASSRQGSAGNEQFF TGTGCCAGCAGTCGACAGGGGAGCGCAGGCAATGAGCAGTTCTTC
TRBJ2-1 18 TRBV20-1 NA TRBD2 CSAKGPSGGRFTYNEQFF TGCAGTGCAAAAGGTCCTAGCGGGGGGCGGTTTACGTACAATGAGCAGTTCTTC
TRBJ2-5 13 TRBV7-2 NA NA CASSAVAVETQYF TGTGCCAGCAGTGCCGTGGCTGTAGAGACCCAGTACTTC